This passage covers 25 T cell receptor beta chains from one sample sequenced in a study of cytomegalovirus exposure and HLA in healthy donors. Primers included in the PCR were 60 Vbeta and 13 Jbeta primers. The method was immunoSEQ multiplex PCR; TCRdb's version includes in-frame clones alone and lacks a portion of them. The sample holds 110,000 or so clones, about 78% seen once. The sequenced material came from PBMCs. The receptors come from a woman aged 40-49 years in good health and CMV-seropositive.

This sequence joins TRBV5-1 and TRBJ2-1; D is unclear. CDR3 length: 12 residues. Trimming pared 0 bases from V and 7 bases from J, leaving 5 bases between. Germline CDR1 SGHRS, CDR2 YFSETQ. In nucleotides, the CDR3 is TGCGCCAGCAGCTTGGCCTCGAATGAGCAGTTCTTC. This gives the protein CASSLASNEQFF.

The chain's CDR3 is CASSTLATTGSMTEAFF. CDR3 DNA sequence: TGTGCCAGTAGTACTTTAGCGACGACAGGGAGTATGACTGAAGCTTTCTTT. The chain links TRBV19 to TRBJ1-1; TRBD1 aligns across 7 bases. The trim removed 4 bases at V and 5 bases at J, leaving 16 bases unmatched. Per the germline V gene, CDR1 is LNHDA and CDR2 is SQIVND (reference sequence). This CDR3 has 17 residues.

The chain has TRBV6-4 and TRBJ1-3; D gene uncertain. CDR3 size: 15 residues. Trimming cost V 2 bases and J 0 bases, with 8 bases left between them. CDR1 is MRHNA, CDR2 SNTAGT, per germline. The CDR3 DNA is TGTGCCAGCAGTGACCGCCAGGACTCTGGAAACACCATATATTTT. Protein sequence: CASSDRQDSGNTIYF.

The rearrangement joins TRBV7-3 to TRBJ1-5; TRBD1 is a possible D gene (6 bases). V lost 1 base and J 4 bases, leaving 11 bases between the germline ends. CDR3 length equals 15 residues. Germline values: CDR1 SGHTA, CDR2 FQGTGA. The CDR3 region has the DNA TGTGCCAGCAGCTTAATACAGGGTCAGAATCAGCCCCAGCATTTT. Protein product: CASSLIQGQNQPQHF.

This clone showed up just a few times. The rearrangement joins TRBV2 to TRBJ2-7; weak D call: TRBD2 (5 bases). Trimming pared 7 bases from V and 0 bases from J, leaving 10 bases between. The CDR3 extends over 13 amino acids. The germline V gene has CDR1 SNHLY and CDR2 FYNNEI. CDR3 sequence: CASKAGLSYEQYF. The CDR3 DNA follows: TGTGCCAGCAAGGCAGGACTCTCCTACGAGCAGTACTTC.

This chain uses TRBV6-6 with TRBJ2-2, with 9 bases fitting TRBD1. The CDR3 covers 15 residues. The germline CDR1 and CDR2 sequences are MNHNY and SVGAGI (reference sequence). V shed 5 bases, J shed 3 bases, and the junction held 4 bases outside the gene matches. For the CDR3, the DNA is TGTGCCAGCAGTCAGGGACAGGGTTACACCGGGGAGCTGTTTTTT. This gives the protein CASSQGQGYTGELFF.

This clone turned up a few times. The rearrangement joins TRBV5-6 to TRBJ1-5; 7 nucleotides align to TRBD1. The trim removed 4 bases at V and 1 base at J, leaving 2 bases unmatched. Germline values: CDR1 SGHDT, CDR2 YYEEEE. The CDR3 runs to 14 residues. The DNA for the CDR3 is TGTGCCAGCAGCCAGGGACAGAGCAATCAGCCCCAGCATTTT. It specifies CASSQGQSNQPQHF.

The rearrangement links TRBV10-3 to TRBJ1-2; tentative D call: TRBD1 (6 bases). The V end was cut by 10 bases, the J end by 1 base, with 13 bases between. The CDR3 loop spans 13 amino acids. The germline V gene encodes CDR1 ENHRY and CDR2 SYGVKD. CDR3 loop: CATRDNFNYGYTF. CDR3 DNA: TGTGCCACCCGGGACAACTTTAACTATGGCTACACCTTC.

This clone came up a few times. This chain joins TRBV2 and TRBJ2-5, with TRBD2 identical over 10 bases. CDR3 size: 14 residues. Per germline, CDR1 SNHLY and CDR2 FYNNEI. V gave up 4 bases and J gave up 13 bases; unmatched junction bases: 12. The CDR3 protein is CASSGLAGASLWYF. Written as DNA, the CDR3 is TGTGCCAGCAGTGGCCTAGCGGGGGCCAGCCTTTGGTACTTC.

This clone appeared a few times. The CDR3 reads CASNHAGTGGRSLHF. The CDR3 DNA reads TGCGCCAGCAATCACGCCGGGACAGGGGGCCGATCCCTCCACTTT. The V call is TRBV10-2, the J call TRBJ1-6, with 12 nucleotides matching TRBD1. V shed 7 bases, J shed 14 bases, and the junction held 12 bases outside the gene matches. This CDR3 is 15 amino acids long. Germline CDR1 WSHSY, CDR2 SAAADI.

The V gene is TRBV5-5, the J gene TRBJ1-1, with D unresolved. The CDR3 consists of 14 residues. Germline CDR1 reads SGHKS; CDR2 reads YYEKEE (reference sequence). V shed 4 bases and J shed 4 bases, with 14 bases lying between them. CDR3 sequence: CASSLVEWSTEAFF. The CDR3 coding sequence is TGTGCCAGCAGCCTAGTCGAGTGGAGCACTGAAGCTTTCTTT.

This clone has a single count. The CDR3 sequence: CASRITGAANQPQHF. DNA for the CDR3: TGTGCCAGCAGAATCACTGGGGCCGCCAATCAGCCCCAGCATTTT. The rearrangement joins TRBV5-5 to TRBJ1-5; D perhaps matches TRBD1 (5 bases). V was trimmed by 5 bases and J by 3 bases, leaving 15 bases between them. Per the germline V gene, CDR1 is SGHKS and CDR2 is YYEKEE (reference sequence). This CDR3 has 15 residues.

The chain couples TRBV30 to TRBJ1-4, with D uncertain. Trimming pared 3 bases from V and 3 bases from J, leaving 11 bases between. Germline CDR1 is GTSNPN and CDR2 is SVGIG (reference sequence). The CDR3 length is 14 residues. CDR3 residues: CAWRSGRANEKLFF. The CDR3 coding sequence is TGTGCCTGGAGATCCGGGAGGGCTAATGAAAAACTGTTTTTT.

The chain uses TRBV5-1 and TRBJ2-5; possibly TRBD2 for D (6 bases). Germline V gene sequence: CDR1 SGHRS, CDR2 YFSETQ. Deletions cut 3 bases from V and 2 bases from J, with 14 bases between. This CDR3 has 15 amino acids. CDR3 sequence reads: CASSSGGEIQETQYF. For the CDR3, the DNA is TGCGCCAGCAGCTCTGGCGGGGAGATTCAAGAGACCCAGTACTTC.

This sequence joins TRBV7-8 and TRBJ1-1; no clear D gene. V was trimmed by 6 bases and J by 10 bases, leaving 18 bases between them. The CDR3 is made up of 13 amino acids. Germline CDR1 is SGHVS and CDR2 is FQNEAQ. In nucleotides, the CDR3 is TGTGCCAGCAGTTTTAATGAAGAAACGGTAGCTTTCTTT. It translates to CASSFNEETVAFF.

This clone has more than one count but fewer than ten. The CDR3 loop reads CASSPGLAGTTQYF. The CDR3 DNA is TGTGCCAGCTCACCGGGACTAGCGGGGACTACGCAGTATTTT. The chain uses TRBV18 and TRBJ2-3; 13 bases are a match to TRBD2. There are 14 residues in the CDR3. CDR1 KGHSH and CDR2 LQKENI come from the germline V gene. The V segment lost 3 bases and the J segment 8 bases; nucleotides outside the gene matches: 2.

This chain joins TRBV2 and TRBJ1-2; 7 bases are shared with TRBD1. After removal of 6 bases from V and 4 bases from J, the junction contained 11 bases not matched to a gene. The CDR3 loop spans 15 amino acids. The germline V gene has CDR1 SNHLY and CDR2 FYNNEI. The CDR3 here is CASSPTTGTSYGYTF. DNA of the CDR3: TGTGCCAGCAGCCCTACGACAGGGACTAGCTATGGCTACACCTTC.

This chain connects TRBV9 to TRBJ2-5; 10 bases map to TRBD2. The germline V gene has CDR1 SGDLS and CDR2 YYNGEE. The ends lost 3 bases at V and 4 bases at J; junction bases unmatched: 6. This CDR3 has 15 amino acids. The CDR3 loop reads CASSASGGAGETQYF. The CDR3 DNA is TGTGCCAGCAGCGCAAGCGGGGGGGCCGGAGAGACCCAGTACTTC.

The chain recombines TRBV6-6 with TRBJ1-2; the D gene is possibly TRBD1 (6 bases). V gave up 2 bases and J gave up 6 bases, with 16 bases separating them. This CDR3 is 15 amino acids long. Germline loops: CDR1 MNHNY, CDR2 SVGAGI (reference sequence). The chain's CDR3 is CASSYDYRVIDGYTF. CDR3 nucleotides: TGTGCCAGCAGTTACGACTACAGGGTCATCGATGGCTACACCTTC.

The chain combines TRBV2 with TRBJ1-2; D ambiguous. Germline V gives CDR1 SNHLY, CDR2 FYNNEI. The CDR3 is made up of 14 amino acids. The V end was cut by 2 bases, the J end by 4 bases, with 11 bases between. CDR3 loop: CASSELAQSYGYTF. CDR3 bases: TGTGCCAGCAGTGAACTGGCACAGAGCTATGGCTACACCTTC.

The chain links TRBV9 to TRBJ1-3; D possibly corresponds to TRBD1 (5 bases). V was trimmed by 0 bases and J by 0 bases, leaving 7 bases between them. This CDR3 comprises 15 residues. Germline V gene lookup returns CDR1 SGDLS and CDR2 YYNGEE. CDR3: CASSVVGGSGNTIYF. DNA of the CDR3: TGTGCCAGCAGCGTAGTCGGGGGCTCTGGAAACACCATATATTTT.

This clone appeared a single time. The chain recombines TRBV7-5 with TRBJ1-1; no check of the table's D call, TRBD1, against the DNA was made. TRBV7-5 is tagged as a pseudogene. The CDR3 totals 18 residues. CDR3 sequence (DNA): TGTGCCAGAAGCTTTGAGGCTAACAAAAGGGGGCCGGGCACTGAAGCTTTCTTT. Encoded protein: CARSFEANKRGPGTEAFF.

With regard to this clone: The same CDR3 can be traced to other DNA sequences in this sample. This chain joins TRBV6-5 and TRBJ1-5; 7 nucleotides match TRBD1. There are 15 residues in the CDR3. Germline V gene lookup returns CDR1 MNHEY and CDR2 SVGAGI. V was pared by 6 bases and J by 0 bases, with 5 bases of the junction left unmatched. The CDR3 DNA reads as TGTGCCAGCAGGCAGGGGGGCTCTAGCAATCAGCCCCAGCATTTT. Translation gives CASRQGGSSNQPQHF.

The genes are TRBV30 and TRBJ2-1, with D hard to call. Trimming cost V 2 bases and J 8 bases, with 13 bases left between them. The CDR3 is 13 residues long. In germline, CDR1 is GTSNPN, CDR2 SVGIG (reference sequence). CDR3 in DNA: TGTGCCTGGAGTCGGAGATACCTCGATGAGCAGTTCTTC. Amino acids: CAWSRRYLDEQFF.

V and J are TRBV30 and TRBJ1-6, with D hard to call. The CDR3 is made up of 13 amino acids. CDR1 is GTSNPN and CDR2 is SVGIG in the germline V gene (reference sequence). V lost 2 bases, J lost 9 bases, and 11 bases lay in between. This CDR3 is CAWSPPRGSPLHF. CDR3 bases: TGTGCCTGGAGTCCCCCCCGGGGTTCACCCCTCCACTTT.